This TCR beta chain emerged from a study of CD8+CD57+ T cells in acquired aplastic anemia. Study at large: DNA from sorted CD4+ and CD8+ cells averaged around 3.5 ug. Sequencing produced an average of approximately 11 million reads per healthy donor for CD4+ cells. Whole-study results and caveats: In common between the patients and the controls were more than 25 CD8+ CDR3 sequences.

CDR1 SGHTA and CDR2 FQGNSA come from the germline V gene. The CDR3 loop spans 13 amino acids. According to the study, genomic DNA was the template for TCR beta VDJ and CDR3 profiling. One entry per CDR3 protein, called by TCRdb with MiXCR from the reads. The sample contains 400,000 to 500,000 distinct CDR3 sequences, around 72% of which appear only once. This clonotype has a handful of counts. As yet, its antigen is unknown. One junction end disagrees with the germline gene, perhaps due to a read error. Sequences were obtained from sorted CD4+, CD8+, or CD8+CD57+ T cells (not recorded which) from PBMCs. The chain is built from TRBV7-2 and TRBJ1-2; D call uncertain. The sequence derives from a human donor in good health, serving as a control. The CDR3, as DNA: TGTGCCGGCAGCTTAGTGGGCGGCGAGGGCTACACCTTC. This sequence encodes CAGSLVGGEGYTF.